These 22 T cell receptor beta chains originate from one sample sequenced in a study of blood T cell repertoires in COVID-19. Libraries were prepared by immunoSEQ multiplex PCR; TCRdb keeps only in-frame clonotypes and omits some of them. In the table there are 65,000 or so clones, 75% to 90% of which are singletons. Sequenced material: peripheral blood. Receptors originate from an elderly man with acute or convalescent COVID-19.

The CDR3 loop reads CASSLSDRGNSPLHF. The CDR3 DNA sequence: TGTGCCAGCTCACTATCTGACAGGGGAAACTCACCCCTCCACTTT. The chain recombines TRBV18 with TRBJ1-6; 8 bases agree with TRBD1. This CDR3 contains 15 residues. Per germline, CDR1 KGHSH and CDR2 LQKENI. The junction had 9 bases not matched to a gene; V was cut back by 4 bases and J by 10 bases.

The V call is TRBV18, the J call TRBJ2-7; D not resolved. The CDR3 sequence is 12 residues long. Trimming removed 3 bases at V and 8 bases at J, with 11 bases between. Germline V lookup: CDR1 KGHSH, CDR2 LQKENI. CDR3: CASSPRTDKQYF. The CDR3 DNA sequence: TGTGCCAGCTCACCGAGAACTGATAAGCAGTACTTC.

The chain combines TRBV18 with TRBJ2-1; 9 bases match TRBD1. Losses at the gene ends were 4 bases for V and 13 bases for J; bases not matched to a gene: 20. The CDR3 has 17 residues. CDR1 is KGHSH and CDR2 is LQKENI in the germline V gene. For the CDR3, the DNA is TGTGCCAGCTCACGAACGCGCGGACAGGGGTTTGAGGAGGGCCAGTTCTTC. Translation: CASSRTRGQGFEEGQFF.

The chain combines TRBV2 with TRBJ2-4; D gene unclear. This CDR3 region has 16 residues. Between the trimmed V and J ends, which lost 6 bases and 2 bases, there was a span of 17 bases. Germline assignment: CDR1 SNHLY and CDR2 FYNNEI. CDR3 residues: CASRDYGGRTKNIQYF. CDR3 nucleotide sequence: TGTGCCAGCAGGGATTACGGCGGTCGGACCAAAAACATTCAGTACTTC. Based on the CDR3 plus reference TRBV2 and TRBJ2-4, the full variable domain is EPEVTQTPSHQVTQMGQEVILRCVPISNHLYFYWYRQILGQKVEFLVSFYNNEISEKSEIFDDQFSVERPDGSNFTLKIRSTKLEDSAMYFCASRDYGGRTKNIQYFGAGTRLSVL.

V gene TRBV4-1 combines with J gene TRBJ1-2; 8 positions agree with TRBD1. Trimming at V came to 6 bases and at J to 3 bases, leaving 9 bases not matched to a gene. The CDR3 spans 15 residues. Germline-derived CDR1 and CDR2 are MGHRA and YSYEKL. Here the CDR3 DNA reads TGCGCCAGCAGGGGGGCGGGACAGGCCCACTATGGCTACACCTTC. It is translated as CASRGAGQAHYGYTF.

The rearrangement joins TRBV7-2 to TRBJ2-7; TRBD2 matches at 9 bases. The trim removed 4 bases at V and 3 bases at J, leaving 7 bases unmatched. CDR1 is SGHTA, CDR2 FQGNSA, per germline. The CDR3 totals 15 residues. The CDR3 bases are TGTGCCAGCAGCTCGGGGACTAGCCGACTCTACGAGCAGTACTTC. It encodes CASSSGTSRLYEQYF.

V is TRBV18 and J is TRBJ1-6, with 9 bases lining up with TRBD1. This CDR3 is built from 15 residues. The junction had 2 bases not matched to a gene; V was cut back by 1 base and J by 7 bases. Germline loops: CDR1 KGHSH, CDR2 LQKENI. CDR3 sequence: CASSPLDRGNSPLHF. The CDR3 coding sequence is TGTGCCAGCTCACCACTAGACAGGGGGAATTCACCCCTCCACTTT. Full variable domain (outside the CDR3, taken from reference TRBV18 and TRBJ1-6): NAGVMQNPRHLVRRRGQEARLRCSPMKGHSHVYWYRQLPEEGLKFMVYLQKENIIDESGMPKERFSAEFPKEGPSILRIQQVVRGDSAAYFCASSPLDRGNSPLHFGNGTRLTVT.

The chain recombines TRBV19 with TRBJ2-6, with 8 positions matching TRBD1. Germline CDR1 reads LNHDA; CDR2 reads SQIVND (reference sequence). The CDR3 length is 18 residues. The trim removed 0 bases at V and 2 bases at J, leaving 6 bases unmatched. The CDR3 region is CASSIDGQGVAGANVLTF. CDR3 coding DNA: TGTGCCAGTAGTATAGATGGACAGGGAGTAGCTGGGGCCAACGTCCTGACTTTC.

The V gene is TRBV7-2, the J gene TRBJ2-5; 9 bases line up with TRBD1. The length of the CDR3 is 14 residues. V trimming: 4 bases; J trimming: 4 bases; junction bases outside the gene matches: 4. Germline values: CDR1 SGHTA, CDR2 FQGNSA. CDR3 region: CASSSNRGRETQYF. In DNA form, the CDR3 reads TGTGCCAGCAGCTCAAACAGGGGGCGAGAGACCCAGTACTTC.

The CDR3 spells CASTDRGRGLLLNTEAFF. In nucleotides, the CDR3 is TGTGCCAGCACGGACAGGGGCAGGGGGCTATTATTGAACACTGAAGCTTTCTTT. The V call is TRBV7-9, the J call TRBJ1-1, with 9 bases matching TRBD1. V lost 7 bases to trimming and J lost 0 bases; unmatched junction nucleotides: 15. Germline V lookup: CDR1 SEHNR, CDR2 FQNEAQ (reference sequence). This CDR3 contains 18 residues. Looking up the rest from reference TRBV7-9 and TRBJ1-1 gives the full variable domain: DTGVSQNPRHKITKRGQNVTFRCDPISEHNRLYWYRQTLGQGPEFLTYFQNEAQLEKSRLLSDRFSAERPKGSFSTLEIQRTEQGDSAMYLCASTDRGRGLLLNTEAFFGQGTRLTVV.

This clone was seen a few times. The V gene is TRBV2, the J gene TRBJ1-2; D remains ambiguous. V lost 6 bases and J lost 4, with 12 bases in between. Germline CDR1 reads SNHLY; CDR2 reads FYNNEI. This CDR3 is built from 13 residues. This CDR3 is CASRETAVYGYTF. CDR3 DNA sequence: TGTGCCAGCAGGGAGACTGCTGTCTATGGCTACACCTTC.

The chain has TRBV7-9 and TRBJ2-7; no clear D gene. This CDR3 spans 13 amino acids. Trimming pared 5 bases from V and 1 base from J, leaving 9 bases between. CDR1 and CDR2 from the germline V gene are SEHNR and FQNEAQ (reference sequence). The DNA for the CDR3 is TGTGCCAGCAGCCTCTCAGGTTCCTACGAGCAGTACTTC. It is translated as CASSLSGSYEQYF.

V is TRBV5-6 and J is TRBJ2-5; 7 nucleotides agree with TRBD1. CDR1 and CDR2 from the germline V gene are SGHDT and YYEEEE. The CDR3 is 13 amino acids. The J segment lost 5 bases and the V segment lost 4 bases, leaving 5 bases of the junction unmatched. The CDR3 DNA is TGTGCCAGCAGCGTGGGACAGTGGGAGACCCAGTACTTC. Residues: CASSVGQWETQYF.

The chain is built from TRBV5-1 and TRBJ1-4; the D gene is possibly TRBD1 (6 bases). The CDR3 length is 15 residues. CDR1 and CDR2 from the germline V gene are SGHRS and YFSETQ. V was cut by 3 bases and J by 4 bases, with 13 bases left in between. CDR3 amino acids: CASSSQGQSNEKLFF. The CDR3, as DNA: TGCGCCAGCAGCTCACAGGGACAAAGTAATGAAAAACTGTTTTTT.

The CDR3 loop reads CASSQGRGNYGYTF. CDR3 DNA sequence: TGTGCCAGCAGCCAGGGCAGGGGGAACTATGGCTACACCTTC. The gene calls are TRBV3-1 (or the pseudogene TRBV3-2) and TRBJ1-2; 7 nucleotides align to TRBD1. The J segment lost 2 bases and the V segment lost 3 bases, leaving 3 bases of the junction unmatched. The CDR3 has 14 residues. Germline V CDR1 and CDR2: LGHDT, YNNKEL (reference sequence).

This chain connects TRBV6-5 to TRBJ1-1, with D perhaps TRBD1 (6 bases). CDR1 MNHEY and CDR2 SVGAGI come from the germline V gene. CDR3 length equals 14 residues. The V and J ends lost 7 bases and 5 bases respectively, with 17 bases between them. CDR3 loop: CASTLTGLQTEAFF. CDR3 nucleotides: TGTGCCAGCACCCTTACAGGGCTCCAAACTGAAGCTTTCTTT.

The V call is TRBV3-1 (or the pseudogene TRBV3-2), the J call TRBJ2-1; 11 bases are a match to TRBD2. Germline CDR1 and CDR2: LGHDT and YNNKEL (reference sequence). The CDR3 length is 16 residues. Trimming at V came to 4 bases and at J to 3 bases, leaving 5 bases not matched to a gene. CDR3 loop: CASSLGLAGSYNEQFF. The CDR3, as DNA: TGTGCCAGCAGCCTAGGACTAGCGGGCAGCTACAATGAGCAGTTCTTC.

CDR3 sequence: CASSPPGRTNTGNTIYF. For the CDR3, the DNA is TGTGCCAGCTCACCACCGGGACGGACTAACACTGGAAACACCATATATTTT. This chain uses TRBV18 with TRBJ1-3; TRBD1 is a possible D gene (5 bases). V was trimmed by 0 bases and J by 2 bases, leaving 14 bases between them. The CDR3 has 17 residues. Germline CDR1 reads KGHSH; CDR2 reads LQKENI.

The rearrangement links TRBV25-1 to TRBJ1-5; the match to TRBD1 covers 7 bases. The CDR3 sequence is 14 residues long. V lost 8 bases, J lost 2 bases, and 6 bases stayed unmatched. CDR1 MGHDK and CDR2 SYGVNS come from the germline V gene. The CDR3 region has the DNA TGTGCCAGCCCAAATGACAGGGGCAATCAGCCCCAGCATTTT. Its protein is CASPNDRGNQPQHF.

The chain combines TRBV14 with TRBJ2-3; D perhaps matches TRBD1 (5 bases). Germline-derived CDR1 and CDR2 are SGHDN and FVKESK. The CDR3 has 17 residues. The V end was cut by 8 bases, the J end by 4 bases, with 25 bases between. The CDR3 nucleotides read TGTGCCAGCCGCAGCTCACACAAGCCATCAGGGTCAGATACGCAGTATTTT. Translating it yields CASRSSHKPSGSDTQYF.

This sequence joins TRBV2 and TRBJ2-2, with 9 bases matching TRBD2. There are 16 residues in the CDR3. After removal of 5 bases from V and 8 bases from J, the junction contained 12 bases not matched to a gene. Germline V CDR1 and CDR2: SNHLY, FYNNEI. The CDR3 coding sequence is TGTGCCAGCAGTCCCCTCGAAGCGGGGGGCCGGGGGGAGCTGTTTTTT. Protein sequence: CASSPLEAGGRGELFF.

This rearrangement joins TRBV5-1 to TRBJ2-5; 10 nucleotides agree with TRBD1. Germline V lookup: CDR1 SGHRS, CDR2 YFSETQ. The CDR3 has 15 residues. The ends lost 2 bases at V and 1 base at J; junction bases unmatched: 2. Written as DNA, the CDR3 is TGCGCCAGCAGCTTCGGACAGGGGGTCCAAGAGACCCAGTACTTC. Translation gives CASSFGQGVQETQYF. The entire variable domain, with the rest obtained from reference TRBV5-1 and TRBJ2-5, is as follows: KAGVTQTPRYLIKTRGQQVTLSCSPISGHRSVSWYQQTPGQGLQFLFEYFSETQRNKGNFPGRFSGRQFSNSRSEMNVSTLELGDSALYLCASSFGQGVQETQYFGPGTRLLVL.